This T cell receptor (beta chain) was captured in a study of T-cell reconstitution after alpha-beta-depleted transplantation in children. Study findings and constraints: At the one-year point after transplant, T-cell counts and TCRbeta diversity were found to come mostly from T cells that had been newly produced.

The TCRbeta library was prepared with unique molecular identifiers. One entry per CDR3 protein results from TCRdb running MiXCR on the PCR reads. The table includes about 980,000 distinct CDR3 sequences, under 30% detected once. The junction had 12 bases not matched to a gene; V was cut back by 3 bases and J by 0 bases. The CDR3 totals 18 residues. This clonotype appeared a single time. Its cognate antigen is unknown. This rearrangement joins TRBV12-3 or TRBV12-4 to TRBJ1-1; 8 bases are a match to TRBD1. This TCR derives from a boy younger than two who had a stem cell transplant for SCID, so the T cells may come from the graft donor. This specimen was PBMCs, mostly from graft donor cells, taken 360 days after TCRalphabeta/CD19-depleted stem cell transplant. Written as DNA, the CDR3 is TGTGCCAGCAGTTTTCCGGCGGACAGGGTATTCTTGAACACTGAAGCTTTCTTT. Encoded protein: CASSFPADRVFLNTEAFF.